Each of the 5 T cell receptor beta chains below was sequenced from the same sample in a study of shared clonotypes between healthy human individuals. TCRdb keeps only in-frame clones here, not all; method: immunoSEQ multiplex PCR. Here the sample spans about 680,000 clones, roughly 73% being singletons. Material for sequencing was memory CD4+ T cells sorted from blood. As for subset: CD45RA-negative fraction. These receptors were collected from a woman aged 25 to 45 in good health.

This chain links TRBV2 with TRBJ2-3; 7 nucleotides align to TRBD2. Germline-derived CDR1 and CDR2 are SNHLY and FYNNEI. CDR3 length: 15 residues. V was clipped by 5 bases and J by 4 bases; unmatched bases: 9. The CDR3 DNA sequence: TGTGCCAGCAGTTTAGCGGGCACTGGGGCAGATACGCAGTATTTT. Its protein product is CASSLAGTGADTQYF.

This clone was observed a handful of times. This chain joins TRBV6-5 and TRBJ2-2, with D maybe TRBD2 (5 bases). The CDR3 totals 15 residues. Germline loops: CDR1 MNHEY, CDR2 SVGAGI. Deletions cut 2 bases from V and 6 bases from J, with 13 bases between. CDR3 region: CASSYTRGSAGELFF. CDR3 DNA: TGTGCCAGCAGTTACACCCGGGGATCGGCCGGGGAGCTGTTTTTT.

This chain joins TRBV19 and TRBJ2-1, with D maybe TRBD2 (6 bases). The CDR3 is made up of 14 amino acids. CDR1 LNHDA and CDR2 SQIVND come from the germline V gene (reference sequence). Trimming removed 5 bases at V and 7 bases at J, with 15 bases between. The chain's CDR3 is CASSAGIIVNEQFF. The CDR3 nucleotides are TGTGCCAGTAGTGCGGGAATCATAGTAAATGAGCAGTTCTTC.

The chain uses TRBV5-1 and TRBJ1-2, with D hard to call. V was pared by 2 bases and J by 4 bases, with 9 bases between. The CDR3 consists of 13 residues. Germline V lookup: CDR1 SGHRS, CDR2 YFSETQ. CDR3 protein: CASSFAGSYGYTF. As DNA, the CDR3 is TGCGCCAGCAGCTTTGCGGGTAGCTATGGCTACACCTTC.

Turning to this clone: This likely stems from a read error, as it lies one base from a far larger clone. This chain links TRBV11-2 with TRBJ2-1, with 8 bases aligning to TRBD1. V dropped 4 bases and J dropped 8; count of bases not matched to a gene: 4. Germline CDR1 and CDR2: SGHAT and FQNNGV. The CDR3 runs to 13 residues. CDR3 amino acids: CASSSDRGHEQFF. CDR3 bases: TGTGCCAGCAGCTCCGACAGGGGCCATGAGCAGTTCTTC.